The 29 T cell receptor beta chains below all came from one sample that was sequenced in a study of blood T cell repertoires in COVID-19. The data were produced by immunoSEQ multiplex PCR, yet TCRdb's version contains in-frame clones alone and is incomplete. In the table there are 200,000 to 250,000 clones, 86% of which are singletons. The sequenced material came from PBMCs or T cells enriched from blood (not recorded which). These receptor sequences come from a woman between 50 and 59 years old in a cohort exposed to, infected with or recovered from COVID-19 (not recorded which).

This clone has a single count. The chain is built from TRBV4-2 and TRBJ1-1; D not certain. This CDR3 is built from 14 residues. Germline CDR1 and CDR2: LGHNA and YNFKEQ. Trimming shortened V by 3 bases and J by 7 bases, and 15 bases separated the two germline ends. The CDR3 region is CASSQELDGYEAFF. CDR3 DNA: TGTGCCAGCAGCCAGGAACTTGACGGGTATGAAGCTTTCTTT.

CDR3 sequence: CASKGRLVTDTQYF. The CDR3 DNA reads as TGTGCCAGCAAGGGGCGACTAGTCACAGATACGCAGTATTTT. This chain uses TRBV2 with TRBJ2-3; D is perhaps TRBD2 (6 bases). CDR1 is SNHLY and CDR2 is FYNNEI in the germline V gene. V shed 7 bases and J shed 2 bases, with 13 bases lying between them. The CDR3 contains 14 residues. Full variable domain (remainder filled in from reference TRBV2 and TRBJ2-3): EPEVTQTPSHQVTQMGQEVILRCVPISNHLYFYWYRQILGQKVEFLVSFYNNEISEKSEIFDDQFSVERPDGSNFTLKIRSTKLEDSAMYFCASKGRLVTDTQYFGPGTRLTVL.

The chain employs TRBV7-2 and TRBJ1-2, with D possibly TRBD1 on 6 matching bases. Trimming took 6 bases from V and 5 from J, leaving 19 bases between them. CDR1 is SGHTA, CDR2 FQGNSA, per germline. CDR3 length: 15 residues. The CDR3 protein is CASSSDITGKYGYTF. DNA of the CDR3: TGTGCCAGCAGTTCTGACATAACAGGGAAGTATGGCTACACCTTC. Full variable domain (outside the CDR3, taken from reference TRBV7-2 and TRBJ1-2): GAGVSQSPSNKVTEKGKDVELRCDPISGHTALYWYRQSLGQGLEFLIYFQGNSAPDKSGLPSDRFSAERTGGSVSTLTIQRTQQEDSAVYLCASSSDITGKYGYTFGSGTRLTVV.

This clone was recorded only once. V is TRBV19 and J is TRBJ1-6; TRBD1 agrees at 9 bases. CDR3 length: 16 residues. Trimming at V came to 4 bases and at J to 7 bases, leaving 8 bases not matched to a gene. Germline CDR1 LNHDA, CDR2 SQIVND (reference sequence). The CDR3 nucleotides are TGTGCCAGTAGTACGGTACAGGGGGCAAGAAATTCACCCCTCCACTTT. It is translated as CASSTVQGARNSPLHF.

The CDR3 here is CASSFGGPGGQPQHF. CDR3 coding DNA: TGTGCCAGCAGCTTCGGGGGGCCAGGTGGTCAGCCCCAGCATTTT. The V and J genes are TRBV5-5 and TRBJ1-5; D may be TRBD1 (6 bases). The CDR3 is 15 amino acids. The V gene lost 2 bases and the J gene lost 6 bases, with 15 bases spanning the gap. The germline CDR1 and CDR2 sequences are SGHKS and YYEKEE (reference sequence).

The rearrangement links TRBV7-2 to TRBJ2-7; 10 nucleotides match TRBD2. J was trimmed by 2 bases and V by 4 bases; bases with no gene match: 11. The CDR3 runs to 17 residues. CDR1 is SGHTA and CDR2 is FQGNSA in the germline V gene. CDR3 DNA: TGTGCCAGCAGCTCCAGGGGCTTAGCGGGGGGCCCCTACGAGCAGTACTTC. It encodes CASSSRGLAGGPYEQYF.

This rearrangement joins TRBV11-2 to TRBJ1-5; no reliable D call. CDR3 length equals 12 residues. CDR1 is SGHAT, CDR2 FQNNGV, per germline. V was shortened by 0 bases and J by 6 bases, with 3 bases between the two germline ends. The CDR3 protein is CASSLDRQPQHF. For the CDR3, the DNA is TGTGCCAGCAGCTTAGATCGTCAGCCCCAGCATTTT.

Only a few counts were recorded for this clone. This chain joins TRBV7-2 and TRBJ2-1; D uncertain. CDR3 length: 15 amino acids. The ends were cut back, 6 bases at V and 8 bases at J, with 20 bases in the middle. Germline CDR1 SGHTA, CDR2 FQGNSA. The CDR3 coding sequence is TGTGCCAGCAGTTGGGTGACTCCCCTCGAGGATGAGCAGTTCTTC. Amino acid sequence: CASSWVTPLEDEQFF.

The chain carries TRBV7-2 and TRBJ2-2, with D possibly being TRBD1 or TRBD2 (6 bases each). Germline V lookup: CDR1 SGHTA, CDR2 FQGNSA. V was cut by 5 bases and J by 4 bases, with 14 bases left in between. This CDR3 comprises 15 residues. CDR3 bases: TGTGCCAGCAGCGTAGGGGGACTGATCACCGGGGAGCTGTTTTTT. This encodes CASSVGGLITGELFF.

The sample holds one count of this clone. CDR3 nucleotide sequence: TGTGCCAGCAGTTTAACAGGGAACATGAACACTGAAGCTTTCTTT. Protein product: CASSLTGNMNTEAFF. The V and J genes are TRBV28 and TRBJ1-1; D is perhaps TRBD1 (6 bases). CDR1 and CDR2 from the germline V gene are MDHEN and SYDVKM. The V and J ends lost 2 bases and 0 bases respectively, with 10 bases between them. This CDR3 region has 15 residues. Full variable domain (outside the CDR3, taken from reference TRBV28 and TRBJ1-1): DVKVTQSSRYLVKRTGEKVFLECVQDMDHENMFWYRQDPGLGLRLIYFSYDVKMKEKGDIPEGYSVSREKKERFSLILESASTNQTSMYLCASSLTGNMNTEAFFGQGTRLTVV.

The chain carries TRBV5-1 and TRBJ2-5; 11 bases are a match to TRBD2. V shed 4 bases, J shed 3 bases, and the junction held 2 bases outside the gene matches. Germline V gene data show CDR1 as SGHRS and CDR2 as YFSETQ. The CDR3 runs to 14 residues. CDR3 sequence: CASSTTSGEETQYF. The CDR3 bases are TGCGCCAGCAGCACGACTAGCGGGGAAGAGACCCAGTACTTC.

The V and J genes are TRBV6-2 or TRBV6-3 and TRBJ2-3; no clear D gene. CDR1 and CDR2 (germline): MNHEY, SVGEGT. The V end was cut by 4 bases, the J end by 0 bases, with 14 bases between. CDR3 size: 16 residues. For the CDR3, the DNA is TGTGCCAGCAGTTCGTGGCAATCGTATAGCACAGATACGCAGTATTTT. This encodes CASSSWQSYSTDTQYF.

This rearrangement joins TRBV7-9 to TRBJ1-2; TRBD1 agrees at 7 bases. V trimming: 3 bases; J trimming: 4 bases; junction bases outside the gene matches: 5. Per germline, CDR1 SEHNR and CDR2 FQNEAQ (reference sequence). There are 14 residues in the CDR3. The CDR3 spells CASSFRQGGYGYTF. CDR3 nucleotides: TGTGCCAGCAGCTTCAGGCAGGGGGGCTATGGCTACACCTTC.

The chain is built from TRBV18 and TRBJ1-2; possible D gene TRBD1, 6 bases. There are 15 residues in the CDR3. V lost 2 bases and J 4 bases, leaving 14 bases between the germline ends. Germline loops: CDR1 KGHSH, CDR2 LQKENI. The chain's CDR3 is CASSPGFGQLYGYTF. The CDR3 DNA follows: TGTGCCAGCTCACCAGGTTTCGGACAGCTCTATGGCTACACCTTC.

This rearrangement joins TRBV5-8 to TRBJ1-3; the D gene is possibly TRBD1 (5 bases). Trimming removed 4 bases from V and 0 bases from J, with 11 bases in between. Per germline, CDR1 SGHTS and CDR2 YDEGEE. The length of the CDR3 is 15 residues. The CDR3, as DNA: TGTGCCAGCAGCCGGGACTCCAGCTCTGGAAACACCATATATTTT. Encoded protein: CASSRDSSSGNTIYF.

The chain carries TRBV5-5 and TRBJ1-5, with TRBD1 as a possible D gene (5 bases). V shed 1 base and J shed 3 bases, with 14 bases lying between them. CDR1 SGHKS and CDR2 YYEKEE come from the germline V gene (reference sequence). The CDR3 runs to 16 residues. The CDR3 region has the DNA TGTGCCAGCAGCTTGTTCCGGGGAGGGGACAATCAGCCCCAGCATTTT. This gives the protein CASSLFRGGDNQPQHF.

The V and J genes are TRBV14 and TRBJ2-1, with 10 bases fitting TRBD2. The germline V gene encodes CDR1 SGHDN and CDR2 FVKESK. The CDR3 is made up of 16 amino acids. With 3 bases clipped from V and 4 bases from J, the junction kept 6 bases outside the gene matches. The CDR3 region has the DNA TGTGCCAGCAGCCAGGGGTCGGGACTAGCGTACAATGAGCAGTTCTTC. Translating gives CASSQGSGLAYNEQFF.

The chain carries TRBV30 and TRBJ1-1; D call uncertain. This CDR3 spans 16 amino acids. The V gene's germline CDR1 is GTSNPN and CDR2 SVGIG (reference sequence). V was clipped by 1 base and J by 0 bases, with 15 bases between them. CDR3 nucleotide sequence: TGTGCCTGGAGTGATATTATATACAGCCTGAACACTGAAGCTTTCTTT. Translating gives CAWSDIIYSLNTEAFF. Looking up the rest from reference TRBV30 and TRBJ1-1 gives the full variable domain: SQTIHQWPATLVQPVGSPLSLECTVEGTSNPNLYWYRQAAGRGLQLLFYSVGIGQISSEVPQNLSASRPQDRQFILSSKKLLLSDSGFYLCAWSDIIYSLNTEAFFGQGTRLTVV.

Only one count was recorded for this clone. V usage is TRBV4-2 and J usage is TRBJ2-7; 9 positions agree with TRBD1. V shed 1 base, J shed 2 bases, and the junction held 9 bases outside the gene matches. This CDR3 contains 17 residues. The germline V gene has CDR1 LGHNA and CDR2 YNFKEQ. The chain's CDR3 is CASSQGSQGQGAYEQYF. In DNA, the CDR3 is TGTGCCAGCAGCCAAGGGTCTCAGGGACAGGGTGCCTACGAGCAGTACTTC.

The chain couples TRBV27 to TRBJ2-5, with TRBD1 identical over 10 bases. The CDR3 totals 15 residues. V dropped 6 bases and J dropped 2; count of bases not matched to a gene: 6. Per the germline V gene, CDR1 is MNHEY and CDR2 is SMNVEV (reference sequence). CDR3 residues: CASSSGTGVQETQYF. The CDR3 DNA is TGTGCCAGCAGCTCCGGGACAGGGGTACAAGAGACCCAGTACTTC.

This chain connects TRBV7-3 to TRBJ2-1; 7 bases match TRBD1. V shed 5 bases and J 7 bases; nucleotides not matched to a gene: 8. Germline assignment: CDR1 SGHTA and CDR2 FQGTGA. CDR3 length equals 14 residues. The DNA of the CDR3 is TGTGCCAGCAGCAACCGACAGGGTCGGAATGAGCAGTTCTTC. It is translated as CASSNRQGRNEQFF.

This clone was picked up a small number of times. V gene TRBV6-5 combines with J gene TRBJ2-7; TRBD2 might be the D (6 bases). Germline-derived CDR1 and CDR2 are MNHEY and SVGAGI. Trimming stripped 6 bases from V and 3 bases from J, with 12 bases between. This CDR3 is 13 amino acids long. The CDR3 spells CASSPGLNYEQYF. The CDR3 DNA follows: TGTGCCAGCAGCCCAGGACTAAACTACGAGCAGTACTTC.

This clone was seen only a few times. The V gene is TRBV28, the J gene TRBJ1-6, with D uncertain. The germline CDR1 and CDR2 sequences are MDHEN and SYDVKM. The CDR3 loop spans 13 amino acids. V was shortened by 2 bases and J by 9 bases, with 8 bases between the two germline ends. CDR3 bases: TGTGCCAGCAGTTTAGACCGGGGTTCACCCCTCCACTTT. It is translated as CASSLDRGSPLHF.

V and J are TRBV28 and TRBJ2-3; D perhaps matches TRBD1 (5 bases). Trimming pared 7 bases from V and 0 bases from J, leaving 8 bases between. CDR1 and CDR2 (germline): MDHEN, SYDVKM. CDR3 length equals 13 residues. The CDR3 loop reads CASKRGSTDTQYF. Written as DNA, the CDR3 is TGTGCCAGCAAAAGGGGTAGCACAGATACGCAGTATTTT. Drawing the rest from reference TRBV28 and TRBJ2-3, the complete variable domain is DVKVTQSSRYLVKRTGEKVFLECVQDMDHENMFWYRQDPGLGLRLIYFSYDVKMKEKGDIPEGYSVSREKKERFSLILESASTNQTSMYLCASKRGSTDTQYFGPGTRLTVL.

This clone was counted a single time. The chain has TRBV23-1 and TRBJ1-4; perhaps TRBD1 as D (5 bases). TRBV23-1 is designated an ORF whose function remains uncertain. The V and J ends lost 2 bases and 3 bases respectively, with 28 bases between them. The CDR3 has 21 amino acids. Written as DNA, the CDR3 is TGCGCCAGCAGTCAAGAGAGGTACCCCAGCCAGGGCGCCTTATCTAATGAAAAACTGTTTTTT. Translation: CASSQERYPSQGALSNEKLFF.

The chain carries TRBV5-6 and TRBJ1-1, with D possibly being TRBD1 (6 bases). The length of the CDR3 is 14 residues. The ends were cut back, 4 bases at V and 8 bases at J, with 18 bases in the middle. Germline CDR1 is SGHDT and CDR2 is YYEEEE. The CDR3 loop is CASSLLTGGREAFF. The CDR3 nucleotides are TGTGCCAGCAGCCTCCTGACGGGGGGCCGGGAAGCTTTCTTT.

CDR3 region: CASTTGTSQETQYF. In DNA, the CDR3 is TGTGCTAGTACCACCGGGACAAGCCAAGAGACCCAGTACTTC. The gene calls are TRBV12-5 and TRBJ2-5, with D possibly being TRBD1 (6 bases). Germline V gene data show CDR1 as LGHNT and CDR2 as FRNRAP. V shed 8 bases and J shed 1 base, with 14 bases lying between them. This CDR3 has 14 residues.

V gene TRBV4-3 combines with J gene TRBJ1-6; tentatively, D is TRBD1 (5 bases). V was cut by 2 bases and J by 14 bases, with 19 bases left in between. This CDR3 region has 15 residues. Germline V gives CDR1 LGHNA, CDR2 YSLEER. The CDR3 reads CASSQQPSGGTTLHF. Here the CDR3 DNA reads TGCGCCAGCAGCCAACAGCCGTCTGGGGGGACGACCCTCCACTTT.

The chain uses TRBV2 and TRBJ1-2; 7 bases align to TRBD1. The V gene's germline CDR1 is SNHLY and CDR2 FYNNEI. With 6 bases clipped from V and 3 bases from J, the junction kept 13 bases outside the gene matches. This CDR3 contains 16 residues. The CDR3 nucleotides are TGTGCCAGCAGATACCACCGACAGGGAGGCGACTATGGCTACACCTTC. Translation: CASRYHRQGGDYGYTF. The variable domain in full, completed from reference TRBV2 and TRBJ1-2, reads EPEVTQTPSHQVTQMGQEVILRCVPISNHLYFYWYRQILGQKVEFLVSFYNNEISEKSEIFDDQFSVERPDGSNFTLKIRSTKLEDSAMYFCASRYHRQGGDYGYTFGSGTRLTVV.